This T cell receptor beta chain is drawn from a study of T-cell reconstitution after alpha-beta-depleted transplantation in children. The TCRbeta library was prepared with unique molecular identifiers. TCRdb independently ran MiXCR on the PCR reads; one entry per CDR3 protein. The sample shows more than 450,000 distinct CDR3 sequences, 18% of them seen only once. The J segment lost 4 bases and the V segment lost 3 bases, leaving 9 bases of the junction unmatched. This CDR3 has 16 amino acids. The chain carries TRBV12-3 or TRBV12-4 and TRBJ2-3; 8 bases are a match to TRBD2. The TCR was taken from a human donor who donated a stem cell graft to a child with acute lymphoblastic leukemia. Sample: PBMCs from the stem cell graft donor, taken from the stem cell graft. The CDR3 nucleotides read TGTGCCAGCAGTTTTCACGGGAGGGCCCTCCCAGATACGCAGTATTTT. As protein: CASSFHGRALPDTQYF.